This T cell receptor beta chain was sequenced in a study of blood T cell repertoires in COVID-19. On the study more broadly: The study drew acute and convalescent COVID-19 samples from the United States, Italy and Spain. T cells, B-cell-depleted T cells, or PBMCs supplied cDNA or gDNA.

The CDR3 is made up of 14 amino acids. Trimming cost V 3 bases and J 9 bases, with 15 bases left between them. Per germline, CDR1 MNHEY and CDR2 SVGAGI. Per the original data handling: Amplification with reference gene primers provided the estimates of nucleated cell counts. This table comes from immunoSEQ multiplex PCR, and its TCRdb copy is limited to in-frame clones, with some not included. For V, J and clone size, that table is used; D and trimming come from the DNA. Among 62,000 or so clones listed, 80% to 90% were seen once. Sequencing was performed on peripheral blood. The receptor comes from a man between 50 and 59 years old with active COVID-19. The chain links TRBV6-5 to TRBJ2-1; tentatively, D is TRBD2 (5 bases). The CDR3 DNA is TGTGCCAGCAGTTATTTCTCGACAAGCGGTGAGCAGTTCTTC. This sequence encodes CASSYFSTSGEQFF.